This record concerns one T cell receptor (beta chain) sequence. The data were produced by immunoSEQ multiplex PCR, yet TCRdb's version contains in-frame clones alone and is incomplete. This sample has about 370,000 clones, with 89% found just once. Germline V lookup: CDR1 SGHAT, CDR2 FQNNGV. Trimming removed 5 bases from V and 2 bases from J, with 6 bases in between. The CDR3 has 12 residues. These data come from a study of blood T cell repertoires in COVID-19. Overall study context: The United States, Italy and Spain were the sources of the acute and convalescent COVID-19 samples.

Patients in Seattle were enrolled during active infection, then followed longitudinally. The sample consisted of peripheral blood. This receptor was identified in a woman aged 30 to 39 with COVID-19, enrolled during active disease. The chain joins TRBV11-2 to TRBJ2-5; D unclear. The CDR3 here is CASSREQETQYF. The DNA of the CDR3 is TGTGCCAGCAGCCGAGAACAAGAGACCCAGTACTTC.